The 13 T cell receptor beta chains below all came from one sample that was sequenced in a study of somatic mutations in cytotoxic T cells in rheumatoid arthritis (dated by TCRdb to the late 2010s). The protocol used for the library was the immunoSEQ multiplex PCR assay. The table comes from immuneACCESS by way of TCRdb, which keeps in-frame sequences with V and J called. Part of the clones is missing from these tables; in studies checked, under half for an unresolved V gene and the rest for unknown reasons. This sample gives roughly 20,000 clones in total; about 86% of them show up just once. The biggest ten clones account for around 15% of the sample. Sequenced material: CD8+ T cells sorted from blood. These receptors were taken from a man in his forties in good health.

The chain has TRBV28 and TRBJ1-2; TRBD1 agrees at 8 bases. V was clipped by 6 bases and J by 4 bases; unmatched bases: 7. Germline-derived CDR1 and CDR2 are MDHEN and SYDVKM. The CDR3 runs to 14 residues. The CDR3, as DNA: TGTGCCAGCAGCCGACAGGGGAGAGGCTATGGCTACACCTTC. This sequence encodes CASSRQGRGYGYTF.

This sequence joins TRBV4-1 and TRBJ1-2; 9 positions match TRBD1. V lost 4 bases and J lost 4; bases outside the gene matches: 7. Germline-derived CDR1 and CDR2 are MGHRA and YSYEKL. The CDR3 has 15 residues. For the CDR3, the DNA is TGCGCCAGCAGCCCGACAGGGGGTTCTTTCTATGGCTACACCTTC. This encodes CASSPTGGSFYGYTF.

This clone is labeled as medium-sized (0.01 to 0.1%). This chain links TRBV5-1 with TRBJ1-1; perhaps TRBD1 as D (5 bases). Trimming removed 5 bases from V and 1 base from J, with 12 bases in between. Germline CDR1 reads SGHRS; CDR2 reads YFSETQ. CDR3 length equals 14 residues. DNA for the CDR3: TGCGCCAGCAGTCCAGGGACTTCGAACACTGAAGCTTTCTTT. Its translation: CASSPGTSNTEAFF.

V usage is TRBV27 and J usage is TRBJ1-5; tentative D call: TRBD1 (6 bases). The CDR3 contains 13 residues. CDR1 is MNHEY and CDR2 is SMNVEV in the germline V gene (reference sequence). Between the trimmed V and J ends, which lost 5 bases and 7 bases, there was a span of 12 bases. CDR3 in amino acids: CASSPGGLQPQHF. The CDR3 coding sequence is TGTGCCAGCAGTCCTGGGGGGCTGCAGCCCCAGCATTTT.

The chain is built from TRBV9 and TRBJ2-7; 8 bases line up with TRBD2. The CDR3 sequence is 17 residues long. The germline V gene has CDR1 SGDLS and CDR2 YYNGEE. Trimming took 0 bases from V and 0 from J; bases not matched to a gene: 8. CDR3 DNA sequence: TGTGCCAGCAGCGTAGACTCAAGCGGGAGCATCTCCTACGAGCAGTACTTC. Protein: CASSVDSSGSISYEQYF.

This clone showed up just a few times. V usage is TRBV30 and J usage is TRBJ2-1; 7 bases are shared with TRBD2. In germline, CDR1 is GTSNPN, CDR2 SVGIG (reference sequence). The length of the CDR3 is 15 residues. J was trimmed by 6 bases and V by 0 bases; bases with no gene match: 8. The CDR3 is CAWSVLGLGINEQFF. The CDR3 DNA is TGTGCCTGGAGTGTCCTCGGACTAGGAATCAATGAGCAGTTCTTC.

This clone was detected only once. The chain uses TRBV7-2 and TRBJ2-7, with 7 positions matching TRBD2. J was trimmed by 4 bases and V by 4 bases; bases with no gene match: 13. The CDR3 totals 16 residues. CDR1 and CDR2 from the germline V gene are SGHTA and FQGNSA. CDR3 sequence (DNA): TGTGCCAGCAGCTATACCGGGGGGAGGGCCTTTTACGAGCAGTACTTC. Its translation is CASSYTGGRAFYEQYF.

The gene calls are TRBV7-9 and TRBJ1-1, with D maybe TRBD1 (5 bases). This CDR3 spans 15 amino acids. Germline CDR1 is SEHNR and CDR2 is FQNEAQ (reference sequence). V was clipped by 3 bases and J by 4 bases, with 15 bases between them. Here the CDR3 reads CASSFGWGGFTEAFF. CDR3 DNA: TGTGCCAGCAGCTTTGGGTGGGGGGGATTCACTGAAGCTTTCTTT.

V gene TRBV27 combines with J gene TRBJ2-7; 10 bases are a match to TRBD2. There are 16 residues in the CDR3. CDR1 and CDR2 (germline): MNHEY, SMNVEV (reference sequence). Losses at the gene ends were 0 bases for V and 3 bases for J; bases not matched to a gene: 5. CDR3 protein: CASSLSGLAGDYEQYF. The CDR3 region has the DNA TGTGCCAGCAGTTTATCGGGGCTAGCGGGGGACTACGAGCAGTACTTC.

The V and J genes are TRBV13 and TRBJ1-6, with D possibly TRBD1 on 5 matching bases. Between the trimmed V and J ends, which lost 1 base and 7 bases, there was a span of 14 bases. The length of the CDR3 is 16 residues. Germline CDR1 PRHDT, CDR2 FYEKMQ (reference sequence). The CDR3 reads CASSLVVGQWNSPLHF. In nucleotides, the CDR3 is TGTGCCAGCAGCTTAGTAGTGGGGCAGTGGAATTCACCCCTCCACTTT.

The V and J genes are TRBV19 and TRBJ1-5, with 7 bases identical to TRBD1. This CDR3 spans 15 amino acids. The V gene's germline CDR1 is LNHDA and CDR2 SQIVND (reference sequence). The ends lost 3 bases at V and 1 base at J; junction bases unmatched: 3. The CDR3 spells CASSIVGQSNQPQHF. The CDR3 DNA reads TGTGCCAGTAGTATTGTGGGACAGAGCAATCAGCCCCAGCATTTT.

V is TRBV5-8 and J is TRBJ2-1, with no clear D. From germline, CDR1 is SGHTS and CDR2 YDEGEE. Trimming took 2 bases from V and 9 from J, leaving 18 bases between them. CDR3 length: 15 residues. CDR3 amino acids: CASSFSWLERSEQFF. Here the CDR3 DNA reads TGTGCCAGCAGCTTTTCTTGGCTGGAGAGGAGTGAGCAGTTCTTC. The full variable domain, rest sourced from reference TRBV5-8 and TRBJ2-1, is EAGVTQSPTHLIKTRGQQATLRCSPISGHTSVYWYQQALGLGLQFLLWYDEGEERNRGNFPPRFSGRQFPNYSSELNVNALELEDSALYLCASSFSWLERSEQFFGPGTRLTVL.

J is TRBJ2-7 and V is TRBV21-1; the table calls TRBD1, which could not be checked here. TRBV21-1 is a pseudogene. This CDR3 contains 15 residues. CDR3 nucleotide sequence: TGTGCCAGCAGCAAATCCGACAGGGCGTCAAAGGGGCAGTACTTC. Its translation is CASSKSDRASKGQYF.